Detailed here is one T cell receptor (beta chain). This sample is drawn from a study of shared clonotypes between healthy human individuals. V lost 3 bases and J lost 2, with 14 bases in between. This CDR3 has 15 residues. The V gene's germline CDR1 is KGHSH and CDR2 LQKENI. Some clones are missing from TCRdb's copy, which holds only in-frame ones; the method was immunoSEQ multiplex PCR. Of about 380,000 clones listed, about 96% are singletons. The sequence was collected from a man younger than 40 in good health. What was sequenced was memory CD8+ T cells sorted from blood. Subset here: CD45RO+ cells pooled with CCR7-negative TemRA cells. The rearrangement joins TRBV18 to TRBJ2-7, with a tentative D call TRBD2 (6 bases). The CDR3 DNA reads as TGTGCCAGCTCACCCCCGGATGGAGGGACCTACGAGCAGTACTTC. Amino acids: CASSPPDGGTYEQYF.